This T cell receptor (beta chain) was sequenced in a study of cytomegalovirus exposure and HLA in healthy donors (dated by TCRdb to 2017 to 2019). As for the study more broadly: An earlier analysis of about 530 of the donors reported under 300 Gb of sequence data and 117 million unique TCR beta sequences obtained from around 190 million T cells. Roughly 320 gigabases of sequencing data and around 88 million unique TCR sequences made up an early release that covered approximately 620 HLA-typed donors. Among the roughly 370 genotyped donors, around 81% belonged to the genetic ancestry cluster associated with self-reported Caucasian donors. The study aimed to test whether cataloging public T cell receptors could reveal signatures of past pathogen exposure. Using immunosequencing, the study profiled T cell repertoires from roughly 650 subjects and related those repertoires to cytomegalovirus serostatus. A separate validation cohort of approximately 130 different subjects was used in addition to the 666-subject first cohort. To predict cytomegalovirus infection status, the study combined high-throughput TCR immunosequencing, statistical association of individual TCRs with disease status, and machine learning. In a later analysis, previously published TCR beta repertoires from about 670 donors were re-analyzed and high-resolution HLA genotyping was added so that TCR occurrence patterns could be studied. Rather than using new phenotypic data, the later analysis identified candidate immune exposures from TCR beta sequences and from how often those sequences occurred across donors. An earlier analysis of several hundred of the donors used high-throughput TCR beta sequencing to judge whether each TCR beta V gene segment behaved as functional or pseudogenic. Donor age, sex, ethnicity and CMV serostatus were compiled alongside the repertoire data. A later genetic analysis took genome-wide SNP genotypes for about three fifths of the 666 donors and used that subset as a discovery cohort. Every repertoire in the discovery cohort had been generated on one and the same sequencing platform. HLA typing covered class I and class II loci at four-digit resolution. Typing coverage differed by locus: A, B, C, DRB1 and DQB1 were typed in about 629-640 donors, DQA1 in 522, DPA1 in approximately 610, and DPB1 in approximately 450. Because of strong linkage in the cohort, roughly five DR-DQ haplotypes were treated as single units for association and clustering. Among roughly 400 genotyped donors of the cohort, an average of 235,054 unique TCR beta nucleotide sequences were sequenced per donor, 15% to 20% of them non-productive.

The library was built by means of the immunoSEQ multiplex PCR assay. For the multiplex PCR, a mixture combining 60 forward primers for TCR Vbeta segments and 13 reverse primers for TCR Jbeta segments was used. A multiplex PCR assay on genomic DNA amplified the CDR3 region of rearranged TCR beta genes. On the Illumina HiSeq System, the amplified TCR beta libraries were sequenced as 87-base-pair reads. Under the source paper's analysis protocol: In a later analysis, roughly 80 million unique TCR beta chains were counted across the approximately 620 repertoires, and some 10 million of these chains were shared by at least two donors. Raw reads were error-corrected and collapsed into unique sequences with a nearest-neighbor algorithm that merged closely related sequences to remove PCR and sequencing errors. Alignment of CDR3 sequences to IMGT reference sequences was used to assign V, D and J gene segments. For a sequence to be retained, a match of at least six nucleotides to both a V gene segment and a J gene segment was required. Rearrangements were called productive when the CDR3 lacked stop codons and stayed in frame with V and J; all others were non-productive. CDR3 was defined according to IMGT convention as the region running from the second conserved V-encoded cysteine to the conserved J-encoded phenylalanine. The earlier analysis of a few hundred of the donors excluded any sequence lacking an unambiguous match to a single V gene segment. An earlier analysis of a few hundred of the donors called V segments functional above 56.7% productive rearrangements and segregating when the between-donor standard deviation exceeded 5%. A statistical classification framework was built for diagnosing cytomegalovirus status from the catalog of TCR beta chain sequences. V and J gene assignment, in a later analysis, came from comparing TCR nucleotide sequences with IMGT/GENE-DB human TR gene sequences. The TCRdist pipeline was used in a later analysis to assign CDR3 sequences and most-parsimonious VDJ recombination scenarios. A later analysis defined each TCR beta chain by its CDR3 amino acid sequence plus V-gene family, and excluded reads lacking a unique V-gene family. A later analysis removed 600 or so highly shared, low-generation-probability nucleotide sequences to deal with suspected cross-contamination and a sequencing artifact. In a later analysis, a clonal expansion index was calculated for each public chain from normalized within-repertoire ranks of inferred template counts. In a later analysis, generation probabilities were computed using a VDJ recombination model fitted to out-of-frame rearrangements, and the results were checked against IGoR. Hypergeometric tests were used in a later analysis to score TCR-TCR, TCR-HLA and TCR-CMV co-occurrence, with a repertoire-size bias correction applied to the TCR pairs. A later analysis estimated false discovery rates by permuting HLA or CMV assignments 20 times. In a later analysis, co-occurring TCRs were grouped using DBSCAN, with TCRdist sequence similarity added in when clustering inside HLA-allele-positive subsets. For co-occurrence clustering, repertoires with fewer than 30,000 or more than 120,000 public chains were excluded, along with roughly 5 repertoires with anomalous nucleotide sharing. Sourced from immuneACCESS, this table was stored by TCRdb with only in-frame sequences that have V and J called. A share of the clones is absent; for the studies checked, an unresolved V gene accounts for under half, and the remainder has no known explanation. The D gene and trimming were derived from the DNA, and the V and J assignments and clone size from that table. Present in this sample are fewer than 110,000 clones, around 77% of which were seen just once. Approximately 4.5% of the sample is held by the ten biggest clonotypes.

As concerns this clone: The antigen this receptor binds is unknown. Base qualities are not recorded, but no much larger clone differs from it by a single base.

The CDR3 holds 14 amino acids from the cysteine to the phenylalanine. The kept DNA is CDR3 alone, 42 bases in frame from the first base. In the germline V gene (reference sequence), CDR1 corresponds to SGHNT and CDR2 to YYREEE. Relative to germline, V is missing 0 bases and J is missing 7 bases, with 1 base of the junction outside any gene match. Beyond this particular receptor, the publication reports: According to a later genetic analysis, donors in an Asian-associated ancestry cluster had fewer N-insertions in productive TCRs than the approximately 610-donor mean. V-gene and J-gene trimming of TCR beta chains was associated with a missense DCLRE1C variant in a later genetic analysis, and the association was replicated in an independent cohort. In an earlier analysis of more than 500 of the donors, most TCR beta V segments appeared in productive rearrangements about 87% or about 30% of the time, broadly matching IMGT annotations. A later analysis found that TCR association rates varied across HLA loci, with DRB1 alleles showing the most associated TCRs and HLA-C alleles the fewest. The authors suggested that the approach could potentially be extended to other disease states and immunological phenotypes. A cluster of highly shared sequence variants was judged likely to represent a technical artifact of the sequencing pipeline. Presence/absence analyses assumed roughly uniform sequencing depth across donors, an assumption that may not hold. The study listed over 150 TCR beta chains as associated with cytomegalovirus. A later analysis associated 16,951 TCR beta sequences with specific HLA alleles at a false discovery rate of 0.05. Correlated functional status among segregating V segments might reflect linkage disequilibrium, but an unknown experimental factor could not be ruled out. In this cohort, only TCR beta chains were sequenced, and detectable features were limited by the absence of alpha or paired-chain data. In vitro tests confirmed that a few of the cytomegalovirus-associated TCR beta chains recognize cytomegalovirus antigens. Cytomegalovirus status was reported to be diagnosed by the classifier with high specificity and sensitivity in both the original and validation cohorts. Because counts were too low, 15 to 20 rarely observed V segments, including chromosome 9 orphons, were excluded from the earlier analysis of 500 to 700 of the donors. Because the 87-base-pair reads could not distinguish some IMGT-functional V segments, including TRBV6-2 and TRBV6-3, those segments were excluded. Assigning TCR associations to individual alleles was difficult when HLA alleles, especially DR and DQ, strongly co-occurred. Immune exposure information for the cohort was limited to CMV serostatus. A later analysis found that most CMV-associated TCR beta chains appeared HLA-restricted, with HLA associations seemingly driven largely by CMV exposure. Most TCR sequences were observed very rarely across donors, whereas some public TCRs were present in many individuals. A further reported finding was that TCR beta sequences accurately predicted the HLA-A and HLA-B alleles for most subjects in the first cohort. Because some donors lacked HLA typing at each locus, the association tests relied only on the typed subset. A later analysis found that HLA-associated TCR beta chains were more clonally expanded and had lower generation probabilities than equally common non-associated chains. In a later analysis, several top co-occurrence clusters were reported to appear linked to parvovirus B19, influenza, CMV and Epstein-Barr virus.

The cohort comprised 666 healthy bone marrow donors. At the time of sampling, every cohort member was nominally healthy, though immune exposures that went unrecorded were likely present. The donor was CMV seronegative and belonged to the group of 352 seronegative cohort members. A peripheral blood sample was provided by each donor, and peripheral blood mononuclear cells were used for TCR beta sequencing. The Qiagen DNeasy Blood Extraction Kit was used to extract genomic DNA from the blood cell samples. This chain is built from TRBV5-4 and TRBJ1-4; TRBD1 agrees with 9 junctional bases. This clonotype was sampled from a male donor in good health and CMV-seronegative. The sample taken for sequencing was PBMCs. For the CDR3, the sequence is CASSLGTGVEKLFF. The nucleotides are TGTGCCAGCAGCTTGGGGACAGGGGTTGAAAAACTGTTTTTT.